This TCR beta chain originates from a study of blood T cell repertoires in COVID-19. Study-level background: Acute and convalescent COVID-19 specimens originated in the United States, Italy and Spain. From T cells, B-cell-depleted T cells, or PBMCs came the material, which was cDNA or gDNA.

This CDR3 comprises 17 residues. CDR1 is ENHRY, CDR2 SYGVKD, per germline. Trimming took 0 bases from V and 6 from J; bases not matched to a gene: 12. Per the authors' pipeline: The assay estimated nucleated cells by amplifying reference gene primers. Clones were sequenced by immunoSEQ multiplex PCR, and TCRdb holds only the in-frame ones, with some missing. V and J calls and clone size are as listed in that table; D and trimming were resolved from the DNA. The sample records under 200,000 clones, under 90% being singletons. The TCR sequence derives from a man aged 25 to 40 with active or convalescent COVID-19. J is TRBJ2-3 and V is TRBV10-3; TRBD2 matches 7 bases. Sequences were obtained from peripheral blood. CDR3 DNA: TGTGCCATCAGTGAGTCGGAAATACTAGCGCGAGTTGATACGCAGTATTTT. This encodes CAISESEILARVDTQYF.